This T cell receptor beta chain was obtained from a study of PD-1 blockade in classical Hodgkin lymphoma. TCRdb keeps only in-frame clones here, not all; method: immunoSEQ multiplex PCR. The sample records 80,000 to 100,000 clones, about 93% being singletons. This CDR3 spans 17 amino acids. Germline V gene sequence: CDR1 MDHEN, CDR2 SYDVKM. The V end lost 7 bases, the J end lost 3 bases, and 22 bases lay between the germline ends. Described time point: cycle 4 day 1 (C4D1), after less than seven weeks of nivolumab. Brentuximab vedotin exposure varied among the patients, all of whom had relapsed after autologous stem cell transplantation.

Specimen: peripheral blood mononuclear cells (PBMCs), collected before the fourth cycle of nivolumab. The receptor was derived from a human donor with classical Hodgkin lymphoma. V and J are TRBV28 and TRBJ1-5, with a possible D match to TRBD1 (5 bases). The CDR3 region has the DNA TGTGCCAGCAATATAATTCTCGGTCAGGGTGTCAATCAGCCCCAGCATTTT. Residues: CASNIILGQGVNQPQHF. Together with reference TRBV28 and TRBJ1-5, the CDR3 gives the full variable domain: DVKVTQSSRYLVKRTGEKVFLECVQDMDHENMFWYRQDPGLGLRLIYFSYDVKMKEKGDIPEGYSVSREKKERFSLILESASTNQTSMYLCASNIILGQGVNQPQHFGDGTRLSIL.